This paragraph reports one TCR beta chain. Its antigen is unidentified. The data derive from a study of T cell repertoires and Cas9 in healthy adults. Repertoires were generated with immunoSEQ multiplex PCR, while TCRdb's copy carries only in-frame clones and drops some. The repertoire holds about 22,000 clones, with 75% to 95% as singletons. The V end was cut by 0 bases, the J end by 3 bases, with 13 bases between. The CDR3 runs to 16 residues. Germline V gives CDR1 SGHDT, CDR2 YYEEEE. Study-wide results and caveats: In vitro, SpCas9-reactive Tregs were reported to curb effector T cell proliferation and function.

The chain carries TRBV5-6 and TRBJ2-4; tentatively, D is TRBD2 (5 bases). The receptor's source is a human donor in good health. Sequenced material: CD4+ effector T cells (CD127+, CD25-, CD137-, CD154-) from PBMCs; culture status not recorded. CDR3 amino acids: CASSLANERSKNIQYF. The DNA of the CDR3 is TGTGCCAGCAGCTTGGCCAATGAGCGGAGCAAAAACATTCAGTACTTC.